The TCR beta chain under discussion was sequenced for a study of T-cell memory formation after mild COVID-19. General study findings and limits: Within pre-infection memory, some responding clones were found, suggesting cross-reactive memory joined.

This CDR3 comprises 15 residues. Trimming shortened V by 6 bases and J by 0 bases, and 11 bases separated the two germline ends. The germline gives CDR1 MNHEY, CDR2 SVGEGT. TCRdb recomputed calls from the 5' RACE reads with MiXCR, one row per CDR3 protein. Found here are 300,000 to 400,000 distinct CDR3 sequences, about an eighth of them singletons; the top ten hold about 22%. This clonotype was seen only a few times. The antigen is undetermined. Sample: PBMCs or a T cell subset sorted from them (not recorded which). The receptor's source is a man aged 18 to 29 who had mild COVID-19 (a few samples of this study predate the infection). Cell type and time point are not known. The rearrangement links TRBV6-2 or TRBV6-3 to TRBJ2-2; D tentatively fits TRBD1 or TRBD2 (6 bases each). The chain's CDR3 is CASRAGGPNTGELFF. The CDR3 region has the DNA TGTGCCAGCAGAGCCGGGGGCCCGAACACCGGGGAGCTGTTTTTT.